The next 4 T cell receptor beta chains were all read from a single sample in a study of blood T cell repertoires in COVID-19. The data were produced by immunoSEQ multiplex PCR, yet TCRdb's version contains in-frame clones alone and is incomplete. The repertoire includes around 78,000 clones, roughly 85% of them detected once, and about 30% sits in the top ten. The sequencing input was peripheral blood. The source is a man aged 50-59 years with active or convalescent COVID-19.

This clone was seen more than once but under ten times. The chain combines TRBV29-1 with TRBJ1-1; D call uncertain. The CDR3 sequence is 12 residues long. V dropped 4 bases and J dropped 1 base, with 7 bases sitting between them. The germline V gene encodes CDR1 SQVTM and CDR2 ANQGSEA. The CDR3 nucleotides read TGCAGCGTTGGCGAGAGGAACACTGAAGCTTTCTTT. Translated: CSVGERNTEAFF.

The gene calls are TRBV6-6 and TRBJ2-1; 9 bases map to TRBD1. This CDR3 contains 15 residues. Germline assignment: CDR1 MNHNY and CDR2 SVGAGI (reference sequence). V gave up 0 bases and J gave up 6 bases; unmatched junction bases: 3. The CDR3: CASSYSPGQGNEQFF. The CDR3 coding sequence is TGTGCCAGCAGTTACTCACCGGGACAGGGCAATGAGCAGTTCTTC.

CDR3 amino acids: CASSSRYEQYF. As DNA, the CDR3 is TGTGCCAGCAGCTCTAGATACGAGCAGTACTTC. J is TRBJ2-7 and V is TRBV13; D unclear. CDR1 is PRHDT and CDR2 is FYEKMQ in the germline V gene (reference sequence). Trimming left V 4 bases short and J 4 bases short, with 5 bases between. The CDR3 is 11 amino acids.

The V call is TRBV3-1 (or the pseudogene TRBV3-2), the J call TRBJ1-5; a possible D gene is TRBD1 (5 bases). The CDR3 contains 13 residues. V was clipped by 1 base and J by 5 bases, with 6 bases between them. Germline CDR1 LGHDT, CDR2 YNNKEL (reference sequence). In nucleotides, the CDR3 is TGTGCCAGCAGCCAAGGGACACATCAGCCCCAGCATTTT. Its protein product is CASSQGTHQPQHF.